Each of the 3 T cell receptor beta chains below was sequenced from the same sample in a study of blood T cells in healthy people across ages. Together with a sample-barcoded 5' primer, a J-beta primer mix was included in a second PCR lasting roughly 6 to 12 cycles. TCRdb ran MiXCR on the 5' RACE reads and lists one entry per CDR3 protein. The table lists about 1.7 million distinct CDR3 sequences, roughly 27% of them singletons, with less than 9.5% in the top ten. Sample: blood. These receptors were obtained from a woman aged 25 to 39 in good health.

The chain carries TRBV7-2 and TRBJ2-5, with D unclear. Germline assignment: CDR1 SGHTA and CDR2 FQGNSA. The CDR3 loop spans 15 amino acids. V was trimmed by 0 bases and J by 5 bases, leaving 13 bases between them. CDR3 nucleotide sequence: TGTGCCAGCAGCTTAGCGCTCGGAGAAGGGGAGACCCAGTACTTC. Translated: CASSLALGEGETQYF. Combining the CDR3 with reference TRBV7-2 and TRBJ2-5 gives the whole variable domain GAGVSQSPSNKVTEKGKDVELRCDPISGHTALYWYRQSLGQGLEFLIYFQGNSAPDKSGLPSDRFSAERTGGSVSTLTIQRTQQEDSAVYLCASSLALGEGETQYFGPGTRLLVL.

The chain couples TRBV12-3 or TRBV12-4 to TRBJ1-2; maybe TRBD1 (5 bases). V gave up 6 bases and J gave up 8 bases, with 22 bases separating them. The CDR3 loop spans 15 amino acids. CDR3 protein: CASRPTLTGPKGYTF. DNA of the CDR3: TGTGCCAGCAGACCAACCCTAACAGGCCCCAAAGGCTACACCTTC.

This clonotype turned up a few times. This chain joins TRBV12-3 or TRBV12-4 and TRBJ2-1; D ambiguous. This CDR3 has 15 residues. Trimming took off 4 bases at V and 0 bases at J, with 10 bases between the two ends. The CDR3 reads CASSSMHLSYNEQFF. The DNA of the CDR3 is TGTGCCAGCAGTTCTATGCATCTCTCCTACAATGAGCAGTTCTTC.